This paragraph covers one T cell receptor (beta chain) sequence. The DNA ends 3 residues before the CDR3 does, and the rest of the CDR3 is filled in from the germline J gene. CDR1 is SGHTA and CDR2 is FQGNSA in the germline V gene. The CDR3 contains 15 residues. This entry belongs to a study of T cells in women clearing cervical HPV infection. Study at large: Controls' single incident HPV16 infection cleared within 12 months without precancer. For cases, blood was sampled a median approximately 150 days after lesion detection, interquartile range roughly 80 to 200 days.

Average input was approximately 1,100 ng genomic DNA for immunoSEQ TCR beta CDR3 amplification. Generated by immunoSEQ multiplex PCR, the TCRdb table keeps only in-frame clones and is missing some. This repertoire comprises 30,000 to 35,000 clones; its ten largest clones make up 18%. The TCR sequence derives from a woman aged 18 to 75 with a cervical HPV16 infection that either progressed to CIN3+ or cleared (not recorded which). The sample consisted of blood buffy coat. The chain joins TRBV7-2 to TRBJ1-2; TRBD1 matches 10 bases. The covered CDR3 bases are TGTGCCAGCAGCCCGGGTCCGGGACAGGGGAAAGGC. Its protein product is CASSPGPGQGKG. In full, the CDR3 is CASSPGPGQGKGYTF.